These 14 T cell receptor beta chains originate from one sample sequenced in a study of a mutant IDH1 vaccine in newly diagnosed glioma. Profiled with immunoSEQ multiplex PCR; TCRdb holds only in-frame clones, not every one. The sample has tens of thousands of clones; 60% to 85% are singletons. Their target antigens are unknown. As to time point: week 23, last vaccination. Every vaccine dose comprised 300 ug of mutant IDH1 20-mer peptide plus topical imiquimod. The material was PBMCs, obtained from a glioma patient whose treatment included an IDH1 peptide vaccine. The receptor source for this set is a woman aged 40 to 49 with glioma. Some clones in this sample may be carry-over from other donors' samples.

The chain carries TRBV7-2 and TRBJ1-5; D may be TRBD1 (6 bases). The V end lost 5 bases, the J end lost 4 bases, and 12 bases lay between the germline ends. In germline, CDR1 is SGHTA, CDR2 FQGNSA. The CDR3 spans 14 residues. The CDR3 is CASSLDTGNQPQHF. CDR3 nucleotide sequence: TGTGCCAGCAGCCTTGATACAGGGAATCAGCCCCAGCATTTT.

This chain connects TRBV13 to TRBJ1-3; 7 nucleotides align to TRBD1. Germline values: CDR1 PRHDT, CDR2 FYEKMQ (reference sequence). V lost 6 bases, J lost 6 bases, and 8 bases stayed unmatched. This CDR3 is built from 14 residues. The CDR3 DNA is TGTGCCAGCAGTTCCGACAGGGTTGAAAACACCATATATTTT. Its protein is CASSSDRVENTIYF. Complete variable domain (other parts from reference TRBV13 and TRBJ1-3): AAGVIQSPRHLIKEKRETATLKCYPIPRHDTVYWYQQGPGQDPQFLISFYEKMQSDKGSIPDRFSAQQFSDYHSELNMSSLELGDSALYFCASSSDRVENTIYFGEGSWLTVV.

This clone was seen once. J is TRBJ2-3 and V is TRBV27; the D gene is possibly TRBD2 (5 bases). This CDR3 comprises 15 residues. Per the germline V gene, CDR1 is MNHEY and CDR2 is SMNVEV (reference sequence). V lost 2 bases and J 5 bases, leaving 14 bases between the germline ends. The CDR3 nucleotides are TGTGCCAGCAGTTTAAATGCGGCCCGGGGAGATACGCAGTATTTT. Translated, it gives CASSLNAARGDTQYF.

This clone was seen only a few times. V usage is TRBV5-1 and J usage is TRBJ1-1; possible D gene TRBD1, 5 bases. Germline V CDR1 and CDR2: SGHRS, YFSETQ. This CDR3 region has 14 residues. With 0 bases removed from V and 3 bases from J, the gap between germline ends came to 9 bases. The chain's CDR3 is CASSLVGGDTEAFF. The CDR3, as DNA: TGCGCCAGCAGCTTGGTGGGGGGGGACACTGAAGCTTTCTTT.

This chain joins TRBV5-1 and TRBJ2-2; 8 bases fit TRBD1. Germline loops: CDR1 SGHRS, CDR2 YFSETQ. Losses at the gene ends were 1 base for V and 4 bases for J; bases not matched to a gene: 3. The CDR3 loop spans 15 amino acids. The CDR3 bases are TGCGCCAGCAGCTTGAGGACAGGGAGCACCGGGGAGCTGTTTTTT. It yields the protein CASSLRTGSTGELFF.

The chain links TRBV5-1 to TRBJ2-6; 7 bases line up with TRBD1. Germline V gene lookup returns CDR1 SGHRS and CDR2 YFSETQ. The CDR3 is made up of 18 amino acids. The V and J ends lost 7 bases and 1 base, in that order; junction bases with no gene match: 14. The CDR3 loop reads CASLGTVGLNSGANVLTF. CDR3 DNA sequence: TGCGCCAGCTTGGGGACAGTGGGCCTGAATTCTGGGGCCAACGTCCTGACTTTC.

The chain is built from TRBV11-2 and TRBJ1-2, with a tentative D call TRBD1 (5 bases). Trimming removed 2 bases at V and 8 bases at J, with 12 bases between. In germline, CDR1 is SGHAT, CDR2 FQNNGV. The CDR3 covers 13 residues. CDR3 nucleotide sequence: TGTGCCAGCAGCTTAAGGGCAGGGAGCGGCTACACCTTC. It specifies CASSLRAGSGYTF.

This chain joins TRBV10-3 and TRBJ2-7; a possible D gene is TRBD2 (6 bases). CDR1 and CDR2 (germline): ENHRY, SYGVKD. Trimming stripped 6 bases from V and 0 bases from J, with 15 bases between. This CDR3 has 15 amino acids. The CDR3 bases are TGTGCCATCAGCCCCACGCGGGGCAACTCCTACGAGCAGTACTTC. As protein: CAISPTRGNSYEQYF.

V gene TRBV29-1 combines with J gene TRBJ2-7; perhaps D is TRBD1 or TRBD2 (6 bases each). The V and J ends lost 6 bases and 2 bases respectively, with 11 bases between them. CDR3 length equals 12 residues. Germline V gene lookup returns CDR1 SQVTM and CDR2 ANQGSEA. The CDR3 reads CSVLGGTYEQYF. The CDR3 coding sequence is TGCAGCGTCCTAGGGGGGACCTACGAGCAGTACTTC.

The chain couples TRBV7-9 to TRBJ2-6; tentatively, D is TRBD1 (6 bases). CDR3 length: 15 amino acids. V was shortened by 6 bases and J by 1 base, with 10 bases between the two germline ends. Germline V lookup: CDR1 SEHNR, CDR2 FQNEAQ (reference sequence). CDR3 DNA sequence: TGTGCCAGCAGGGCGAGGGGGTCTGGGGCCAACGTCCTGACTTTC. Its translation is CASRARGSGANVLTF.

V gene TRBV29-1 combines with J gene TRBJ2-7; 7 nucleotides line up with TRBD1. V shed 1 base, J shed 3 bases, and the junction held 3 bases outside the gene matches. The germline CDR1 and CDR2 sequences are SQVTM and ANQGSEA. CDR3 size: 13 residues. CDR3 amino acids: CSVEGPGGYEQYF. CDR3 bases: TGCAGCGTTGAAGGTCCAGGGGGCTACGAGCAGTACTTC.

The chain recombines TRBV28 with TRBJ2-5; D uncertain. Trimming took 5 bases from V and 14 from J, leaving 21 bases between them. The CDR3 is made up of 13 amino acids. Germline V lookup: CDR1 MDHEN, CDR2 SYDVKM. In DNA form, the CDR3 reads TGTGCCAGCAGTCCGCAGATTCTGGTCGTAGACTACTTC. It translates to CASSPQILVVDYF.

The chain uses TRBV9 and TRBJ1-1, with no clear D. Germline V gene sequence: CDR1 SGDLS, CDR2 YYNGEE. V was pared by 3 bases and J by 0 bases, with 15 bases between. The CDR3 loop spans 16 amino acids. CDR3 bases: TGTGCCAGCAGCGCCCCAGAGAGCTCTTTGAACACTGAAGCTTTCTTT. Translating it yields CASSAPESSLNTEAFF.

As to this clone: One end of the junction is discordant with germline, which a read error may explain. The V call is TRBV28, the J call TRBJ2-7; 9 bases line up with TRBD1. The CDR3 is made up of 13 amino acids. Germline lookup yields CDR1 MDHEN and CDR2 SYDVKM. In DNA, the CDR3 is TGTGCCAGCGACAACGAAAGCGACAGGGGGAAAGACTTC. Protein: CASDNESDRGKDF.